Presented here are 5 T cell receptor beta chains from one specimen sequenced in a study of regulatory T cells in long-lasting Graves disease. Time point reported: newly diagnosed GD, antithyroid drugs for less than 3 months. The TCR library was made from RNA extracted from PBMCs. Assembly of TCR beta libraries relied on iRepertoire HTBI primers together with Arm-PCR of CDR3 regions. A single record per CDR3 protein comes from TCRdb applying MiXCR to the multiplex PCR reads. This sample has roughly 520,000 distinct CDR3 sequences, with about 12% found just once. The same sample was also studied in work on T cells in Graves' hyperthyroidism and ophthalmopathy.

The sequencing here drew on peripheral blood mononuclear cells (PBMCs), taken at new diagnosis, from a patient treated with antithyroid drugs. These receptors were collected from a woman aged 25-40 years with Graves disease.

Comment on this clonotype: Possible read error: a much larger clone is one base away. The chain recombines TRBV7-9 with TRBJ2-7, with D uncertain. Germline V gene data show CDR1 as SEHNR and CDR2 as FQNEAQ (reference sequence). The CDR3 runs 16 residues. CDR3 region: CASSSTPVGSSYEQHF. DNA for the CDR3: TGTGCCAGCAGCTCCACCCCTGTGGGAAGCTCCTACGAGCAGCACTTC.

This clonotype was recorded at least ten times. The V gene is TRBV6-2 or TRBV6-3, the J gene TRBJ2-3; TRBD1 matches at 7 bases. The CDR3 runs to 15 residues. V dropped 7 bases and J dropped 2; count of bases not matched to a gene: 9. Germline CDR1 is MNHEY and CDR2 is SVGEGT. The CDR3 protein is CASTPTGQYTDTQYF. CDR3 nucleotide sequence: TGTGCCAGCACTCCAACGGGACAGTACACAGATACGCAGTATTTT.

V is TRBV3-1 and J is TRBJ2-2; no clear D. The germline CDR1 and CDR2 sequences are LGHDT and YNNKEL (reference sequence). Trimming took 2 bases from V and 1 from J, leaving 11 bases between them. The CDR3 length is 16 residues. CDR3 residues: CASSQNLFGNTGELFF. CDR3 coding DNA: TGTGCCAGCAGCCAAAATCTCTTTGGGAACACCGGGGAGCTGTTTTTT.

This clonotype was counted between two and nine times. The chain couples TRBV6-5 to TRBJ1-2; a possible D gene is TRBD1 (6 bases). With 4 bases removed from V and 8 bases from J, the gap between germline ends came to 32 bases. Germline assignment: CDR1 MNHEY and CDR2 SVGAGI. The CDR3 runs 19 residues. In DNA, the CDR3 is TGTGCCAGCAGTTTTCAAGGAGCTGGGCAGGGGCGAATCCTGTGGGGCTACACCTTC. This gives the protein CASSFQGAGQGRILWGYTF.

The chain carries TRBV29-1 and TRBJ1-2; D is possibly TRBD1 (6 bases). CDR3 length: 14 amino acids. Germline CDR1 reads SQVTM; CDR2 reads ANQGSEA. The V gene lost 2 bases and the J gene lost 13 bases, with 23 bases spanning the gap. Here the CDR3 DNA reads TGCAGCGTTGAAATTGGGAGGGGCACAGGGACATTCACCTTC. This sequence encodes CSVEIGRGTGTFTF.